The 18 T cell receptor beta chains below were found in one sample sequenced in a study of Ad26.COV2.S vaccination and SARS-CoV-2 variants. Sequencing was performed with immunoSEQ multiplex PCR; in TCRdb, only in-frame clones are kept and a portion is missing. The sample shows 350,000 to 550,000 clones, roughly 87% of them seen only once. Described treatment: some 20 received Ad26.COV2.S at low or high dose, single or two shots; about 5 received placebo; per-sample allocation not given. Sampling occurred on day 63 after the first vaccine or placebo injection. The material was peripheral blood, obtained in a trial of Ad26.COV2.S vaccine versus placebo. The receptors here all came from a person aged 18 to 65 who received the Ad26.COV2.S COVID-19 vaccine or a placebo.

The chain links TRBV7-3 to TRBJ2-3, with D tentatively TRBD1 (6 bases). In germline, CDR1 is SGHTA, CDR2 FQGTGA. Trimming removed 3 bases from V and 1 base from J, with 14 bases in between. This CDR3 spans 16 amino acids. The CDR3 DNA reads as TGTGCCAGCAGCTTGGTTAGGGGGTCCCGCACAGATACGCAGTATTTT. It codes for CASSLVRGSRTDTQYF.

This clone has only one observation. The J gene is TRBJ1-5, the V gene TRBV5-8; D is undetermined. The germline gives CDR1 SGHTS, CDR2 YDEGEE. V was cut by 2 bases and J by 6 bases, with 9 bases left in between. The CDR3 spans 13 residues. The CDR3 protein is CASSFSRGQPQHF. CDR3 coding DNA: TGTGCCAGCAGCTTTTCGCGGGGTCAGCCCCAGCATTTT. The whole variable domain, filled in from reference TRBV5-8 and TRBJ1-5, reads EAGVTQSPTHLIKTRGQQATLRCSPISGHTSVYWYQQALGLGLQFLLWYDEGEERNRGNFPPRFSGRQFPNYSSELNVNALELEDSALYLCASSFSRGQPQHFGDGTRLSIL.

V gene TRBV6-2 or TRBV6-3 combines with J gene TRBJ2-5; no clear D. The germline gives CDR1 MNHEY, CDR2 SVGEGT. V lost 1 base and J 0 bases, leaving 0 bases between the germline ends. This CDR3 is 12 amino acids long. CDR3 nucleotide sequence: TGTGCCAGCAGTTACTACCAAGAGACCCAGTACTTC. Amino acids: CASSYYQETQYF.

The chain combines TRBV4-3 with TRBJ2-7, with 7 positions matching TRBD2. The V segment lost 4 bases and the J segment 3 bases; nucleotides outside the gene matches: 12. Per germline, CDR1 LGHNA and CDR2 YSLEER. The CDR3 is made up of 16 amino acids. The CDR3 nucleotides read TGCGCCAGCAGCCCAATAGCTGGAGGGGAGGGCTACGAGCAGTACTTC. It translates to CASSPIAGGEGYEQYF.

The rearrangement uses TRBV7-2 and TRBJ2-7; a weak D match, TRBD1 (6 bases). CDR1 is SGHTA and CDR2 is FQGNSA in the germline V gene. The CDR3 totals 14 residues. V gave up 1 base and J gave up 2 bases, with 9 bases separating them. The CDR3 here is CASSLGWGPYEQYF. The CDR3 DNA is TGTGCCAGCAGCTTAGGGTGGGGGCCCTACGAGCAGTACTTC.

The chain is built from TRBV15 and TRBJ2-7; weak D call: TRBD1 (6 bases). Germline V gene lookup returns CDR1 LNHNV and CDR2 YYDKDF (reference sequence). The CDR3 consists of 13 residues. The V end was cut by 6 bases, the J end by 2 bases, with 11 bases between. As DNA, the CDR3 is TGTGCCACCAGTAAAGGACAGACCTACGAGCAGTACTTC. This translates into CATSKGQTYEQYF.

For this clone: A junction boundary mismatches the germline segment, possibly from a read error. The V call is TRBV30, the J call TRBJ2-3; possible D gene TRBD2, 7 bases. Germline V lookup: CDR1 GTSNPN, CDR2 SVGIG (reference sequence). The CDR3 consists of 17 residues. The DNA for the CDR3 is TGTGCCCGGAGACGGGGGGCACTCCACCCTAGCACAGATACGCAGTATTTT. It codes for CARRRGALHPSTDTQYF.

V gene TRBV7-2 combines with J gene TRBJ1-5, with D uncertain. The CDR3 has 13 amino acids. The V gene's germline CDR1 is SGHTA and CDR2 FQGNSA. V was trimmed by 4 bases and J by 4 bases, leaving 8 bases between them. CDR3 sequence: CASSSNWNQPQHF. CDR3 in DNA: TGTGCCAGCAGCTCCAACTGGAATCAGCCCCAGCATTTT.

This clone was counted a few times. In DNA, the CDR3 is TGCAGCGTGTTACAGGGGAGCAATCAGCCCCAGCATTTT. It codes for CSVLQGSNQPQHF. J is TRBJ1-5 and V is TRBV29-1; 7 positions agree with TRBD1. V shed 6 bases, J shed 1 base, and the junction held 3 bases outside the gene matches. Germline lookup yields CDR1 SQVTM and CDR2 ANQGSEA. This CDR3 is 13 amino acids long. The whole variable domain, remainder taken from reference TRBV29-1 and TRBJ1-5, is SAVISQKPSRDICQRGTSLTIQCQVDSQVTMMFWYRQQPGQSLTLIATANQGSEATYESGFVIDKFPISRPNLTFSTLTVSNMSPEDSSIYLCSVLQGSNQPQHFGDGTRLSIL.

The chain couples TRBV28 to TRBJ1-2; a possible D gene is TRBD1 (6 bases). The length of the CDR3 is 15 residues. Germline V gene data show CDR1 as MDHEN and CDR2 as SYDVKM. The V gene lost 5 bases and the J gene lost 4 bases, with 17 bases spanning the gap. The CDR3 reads CASSLGGTRSYGYTF. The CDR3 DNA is TGTGCCAGCAGTCTTGGGGGCACGCGATCCTATGGCTACACCTTC.

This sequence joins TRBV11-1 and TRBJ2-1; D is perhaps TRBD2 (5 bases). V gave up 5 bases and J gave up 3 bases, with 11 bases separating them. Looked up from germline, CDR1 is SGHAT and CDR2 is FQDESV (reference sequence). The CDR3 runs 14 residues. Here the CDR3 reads CASSREGYYNEQFF. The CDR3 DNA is TGTGCCAGCAGCCGTGAGGGATACTACAATGAGCAGTTCTTC.

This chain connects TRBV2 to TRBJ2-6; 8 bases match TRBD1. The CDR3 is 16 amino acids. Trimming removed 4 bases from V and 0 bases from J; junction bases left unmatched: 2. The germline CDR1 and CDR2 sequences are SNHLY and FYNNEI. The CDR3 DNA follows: TGTGCCAGCAGTGCGGGACAGGTCTCTGGGGCCAACGTCCTGACTTTC. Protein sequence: CASSAGQVSGANVLTF.

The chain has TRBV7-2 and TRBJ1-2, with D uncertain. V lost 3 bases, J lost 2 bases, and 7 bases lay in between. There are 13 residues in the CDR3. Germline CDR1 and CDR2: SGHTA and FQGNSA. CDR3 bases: TGTGCCAGCAGCTTTACAGACAACTATGGCTACACCTTC. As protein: CASSFTDNYGYTF.

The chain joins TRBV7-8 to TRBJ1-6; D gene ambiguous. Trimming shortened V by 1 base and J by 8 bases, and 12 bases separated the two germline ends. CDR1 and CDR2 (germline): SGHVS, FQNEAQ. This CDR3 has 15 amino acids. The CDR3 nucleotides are TGTGCCAGCAGCTTAGGAGGGCCGGACGATTCACCCCTCCACTTT. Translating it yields CASSLGGPDDSPLHF.

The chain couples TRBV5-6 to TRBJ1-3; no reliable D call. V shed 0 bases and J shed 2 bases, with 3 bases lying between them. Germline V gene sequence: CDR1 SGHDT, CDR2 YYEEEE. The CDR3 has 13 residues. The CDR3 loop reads CASSLDPGNTIYF. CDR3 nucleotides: TGTGCCAGCAGCTTGGATCCTGGAAACACCATATATTTT.

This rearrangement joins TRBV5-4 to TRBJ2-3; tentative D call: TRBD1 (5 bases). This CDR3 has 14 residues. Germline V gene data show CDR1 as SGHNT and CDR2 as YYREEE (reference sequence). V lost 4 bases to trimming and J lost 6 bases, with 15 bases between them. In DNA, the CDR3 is TGTGCCAGCAGCACCCCACAGGTTGGGGATACGCAGTATTTT. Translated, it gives CASSTPQVGDTQYF. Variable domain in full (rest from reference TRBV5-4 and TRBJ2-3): ETGVTQSPTHLIKTRGQQVTLRCSSQSGHNTVSWYQQALGQGPQFIFQYYREEENGRGNFPPRFSGLQFPNYSSELNVNALELDDSALYLCASSTPQVGDTQYFGPGTRLTVL.

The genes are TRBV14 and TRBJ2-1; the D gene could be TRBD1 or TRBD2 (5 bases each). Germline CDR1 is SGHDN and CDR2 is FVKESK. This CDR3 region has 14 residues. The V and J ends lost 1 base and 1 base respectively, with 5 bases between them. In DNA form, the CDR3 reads TGTGCCAGCAGCCAAGGGGGGTCCTACAATGAGCAGTTCTTC. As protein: CASSQGGSYNEQFF.

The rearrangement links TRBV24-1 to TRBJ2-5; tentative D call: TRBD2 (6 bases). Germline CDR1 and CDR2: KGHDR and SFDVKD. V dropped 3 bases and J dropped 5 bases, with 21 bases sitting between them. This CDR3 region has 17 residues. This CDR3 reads CATSDPRGAGLEETQYF. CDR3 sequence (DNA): TGTGCCACCAGTGATCCCCGAGGAGCGGGTCTAGAGGAGACCCAGTACTTC.